This T cell receptor (beta chain) came from a study of response to subunit inactivated influenza vaccine. TCRdb recomputed calls from the RT-PCR reads with MiXCR, one row per CDR3 protein. The sample contains around 580,000 distinct CDR3 sequences, approximately 12% of which appear only once. From germline, CDR1 is SGHTA and CDR2 FQGNSA. Trimming removed 5 bases from V and 5 bases from J; junction bases left unmatched: 6. This CDR3 comprises 15 residues. Overall study results and limits: Authors suggested each seasonal flu vaccination may recruit only limited numbers of new T cells.

Concerning this clonotype itself: Its cognate antigen is unknown.

This chain uses TRBV7-2 with TRBJ1-6, with 7 positions matching TRBD1. The sequenced sample was PBMCs from blood, obtained on the day of vaccination. The source of this sequence is a man aged 45-60 years who received an inactivated influenza vaccine. The CDR3 DNA reads TGTGCCAGCAGCCCCCGGGACAGTAATAATTCACCCCTCCACTTT. Translated, it gives CASSPRDSNNSPLHF.